A selection of T cell receptor beta chains follows, all from one sample in a study of shared clonotypes between healthy human individuals. Assay: immunoSEQ multiplex PCR; the TCRdb copy retains only in-frame clones and omits some. The top ten clones hold about 0.06% of a sample with a few hundred thousand clones, around 97% of them seen once. The sequenced sample was naive CD4+ T cells sorted from blood. The receptors were sampled from a woman in her 30s in good health. Each CDR3 is given with its conserved first and last residue. D genes are given only for firm matches. Clone size is stated in some rows and not others, as once, few, many or a class when expanded.

D,V,J,size,DNA,CDR3
TRBD2,TRBV28,TRBJ2-7,.,TGTGCCAGCAGTTGGGGAGGGGTCTCCTACGAGCAGTACTTC,CASSWGGVSYEQYF
.,TRBV10-2,TRBJ1-1,.,TGCGCCAGCAGCATTAGGAGGCGGAGGGACACTGAAGCTTTCTTT,CASSIRRRRDTEAFF
.,TRBV11-2,TRBJ2-3,.,TGTGCCAGCAGCTCCCCGGGACCCCCAAAGTATTTT,CASSSPGPPKYF
TRBD2,TRBV18,TRBJ2-2,.,TGTGCCAGCTCACCAGGACTAGCGGGAGGGCCGCCCGGGGAGCTGTTTTTT,CASSPGLAGGPPGELFF
.,TRBV28,TRBJ2-7,.,TGTGCCAGCAGTTCGGGGACCAACCTCGGGGAGCAGTACTTC,CASSSGTNLGEQYF
TRBD1,TRBV15,TRBJ1-2,.,TGTGCCACCAGCTCTGGACAGGGGTCCTATGGCTACACCTTC,CATSSGQGSYGYTF
TRBD2,TRBV7-7,TRBJ2-3,.,TGTGCCAGCAGCTTAGGATCTGGACTAGCGGGAGATACGCAGTATTTT,CASSLGSGLAGDTQYF
TRBD2,TRBV27,TRBJ2-7,.,TGTGCCAGCAGTTCCTCTAGCGGGACGGCTACGACCTACGAGCAGTACTTC,CASSSSSGTATTYEQYF
TRBD1,TRBV5-8,TRBJ2-2,once,TGTGCCAGCAGCTTTGACAGGGGAAGCGCCGGGGAGCTGTTTTTT,CASSFDRGSAGELFF
.,TRBV20-1,TRBJ2-7,.,TGCAGTGCTAGGCTCGGCTACGAGCAGTACTTC,CSARLGYEQYF
TRBD2,TRBV9,TRBJ2-2,once,TGTGCCAGCAGCGCCGGGACTAGCGGCGATCCCGGGGAGCTGTTTTTT,CASSAGTSGDPGELFF
.,TRBV6-1,TRBJ1-5,.,TGTGCCAGCAGTGAAGCGGACAGATCTCAGCCCCAGCATTTT,CASSEADRSQPQHF
TRBD1,TRBV28,TRBJ1-2,.,TGTGCCAGCAGGATTGGGACAGGTGACTTCTATGGCTACACCTTC,CASRIGTGDFYGYTF
.,TRBV4-2,TRBJ2-3,.,TGTGCCAGCAGCGGTCAAGGTGGGTCCCCGGGGGATACGCAGTATTTT,CASSGQGGSPGDTQYF
TRBD1,TRBV19,TRBJ2-6,.,TGTGCCAGTAGTACTCTTGGACAGGGGGCGGCTGGGGCCAACGTCCTGACTTTC,CASSTLGQGAAGANVLTF